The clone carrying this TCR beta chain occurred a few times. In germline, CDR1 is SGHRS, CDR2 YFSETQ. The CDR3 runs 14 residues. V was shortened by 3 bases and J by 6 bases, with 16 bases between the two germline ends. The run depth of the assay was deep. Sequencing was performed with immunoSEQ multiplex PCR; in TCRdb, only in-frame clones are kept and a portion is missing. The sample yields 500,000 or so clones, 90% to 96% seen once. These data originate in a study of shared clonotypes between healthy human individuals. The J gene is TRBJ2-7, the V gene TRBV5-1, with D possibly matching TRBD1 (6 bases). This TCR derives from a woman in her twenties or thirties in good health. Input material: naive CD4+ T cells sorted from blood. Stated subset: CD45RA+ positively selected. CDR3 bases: TGCGCCAGCAGCTACGGTCCACAGGGTGGCGAGCAGTACTTC. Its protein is CASSYGPQGGEQYF.